This T cell receptor (beta chain) was captured in a study of blood T cell repertoires in COVID-19. Study summary: Sites across the United States, Italy and Spain contributed samples from acute and convalescent COVID-19. Nucleic acid was either cDNA or gDNA, and it came from T cells, B-cell-depleted T cells, or PBMCs.

Between the trimmed V and J ends, which lost 0 bases and 4 bases, there was a span of 8 bases. The CDR3 contains 14 residues. Germline CDR1 and CDR2: SGHDT and YYEEEE. Authors' processing steps: Reference gene primer amplification in the assay estimated nucleated cell counts. Clones were sequenced by immunoSEQ multiplex PCR, and TCRdb holds only the in-frame ones, with some missing. The DNA was the basis for D and trimming; V, J and clone size are from that table. The table shows some 200,000 clones, with about 86% occurring only once. Sequencing input: peripheral blood. This chain joins TRBV5-6 and TRBJ1-3; D is possibly TRBD1 (5 bases). This TCR came from a woman aged 70-85 years with acute or convalescent COVID-19. The CDR3 reads CASSLGQLGNTIYF. DNA for the CDR3: TGTGCCAGCAGCTTGGGACAGCTAGGAAACACCATATATTTT.